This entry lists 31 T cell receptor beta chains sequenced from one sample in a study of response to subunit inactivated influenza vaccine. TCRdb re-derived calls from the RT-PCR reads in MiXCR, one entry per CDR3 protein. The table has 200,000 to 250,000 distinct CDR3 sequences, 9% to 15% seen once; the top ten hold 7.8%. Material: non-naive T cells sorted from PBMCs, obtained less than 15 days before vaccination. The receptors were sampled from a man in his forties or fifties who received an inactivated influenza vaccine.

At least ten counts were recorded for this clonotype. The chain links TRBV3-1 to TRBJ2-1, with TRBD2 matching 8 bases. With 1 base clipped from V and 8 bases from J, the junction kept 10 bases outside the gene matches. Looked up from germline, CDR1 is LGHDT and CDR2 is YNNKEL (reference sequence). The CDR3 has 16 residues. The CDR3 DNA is TGTGCCAGCAGCCAAGTCGTCGGGACTAGTGTTCATGAGCAGTTCTTC. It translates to CASSQVVGTSVHEQFF.

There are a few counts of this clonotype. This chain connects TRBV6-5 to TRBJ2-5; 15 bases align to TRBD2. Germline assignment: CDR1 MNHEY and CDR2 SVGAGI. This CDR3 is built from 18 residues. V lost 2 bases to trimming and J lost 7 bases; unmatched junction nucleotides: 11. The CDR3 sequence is CASSYRGTSGGPTGTQYF. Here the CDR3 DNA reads TGTGCCAGCAGTTACCGGGGGACTAGCGGGGGGCCAACCGGGACCCAGTACTTC.

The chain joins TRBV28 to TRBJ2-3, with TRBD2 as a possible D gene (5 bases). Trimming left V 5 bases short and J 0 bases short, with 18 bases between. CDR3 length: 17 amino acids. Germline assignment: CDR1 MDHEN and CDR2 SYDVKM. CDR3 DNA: TGTGCCAGCAGTAGCACGGGATTTACGTCCAGCACAGATACGCAGTATTTT. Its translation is CASSSTGFTSSTDTQYF.

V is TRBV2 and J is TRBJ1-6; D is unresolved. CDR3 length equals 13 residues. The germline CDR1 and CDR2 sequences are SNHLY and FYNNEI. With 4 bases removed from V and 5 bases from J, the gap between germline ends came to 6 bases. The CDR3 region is CASSAQNNSPLHF. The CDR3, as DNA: TGTGCCAGCAGTGCCCAGAATAATTCACCCCTCCACTTT.

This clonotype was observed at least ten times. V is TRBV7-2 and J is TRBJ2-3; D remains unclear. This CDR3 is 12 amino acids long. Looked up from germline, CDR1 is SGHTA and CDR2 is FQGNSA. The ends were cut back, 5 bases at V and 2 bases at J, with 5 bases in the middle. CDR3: CASSANTDTQYF. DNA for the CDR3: TGTGCCAGCAGCGCAAACACAGATACGCAGTATTTT. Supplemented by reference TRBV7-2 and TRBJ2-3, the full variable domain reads GAGVSQSPSNKVTEKGKDVELRCDPISGHTALYWYRQSLGQGLEFLIYFQGNSAPDKSGLPSDRFSAERTGGSVSTLTIQRTQQEDSAVYLCASSANTDTQYFGPGTRLTVL.

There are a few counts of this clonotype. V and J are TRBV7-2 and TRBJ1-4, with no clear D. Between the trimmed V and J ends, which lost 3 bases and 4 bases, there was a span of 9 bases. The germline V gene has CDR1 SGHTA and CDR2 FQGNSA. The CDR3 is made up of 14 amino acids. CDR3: CASSFGSLNEKLFF. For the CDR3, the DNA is TGTGCCAGCAGCTTTGGTTCCCTTAATGAAAAACTGTTTTTT.

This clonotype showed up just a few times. CDR3 sequence (DNA): TGTGCCAGCAGTTTGAGTGGGACAGGCCCTAATTCACCCCTCCACTTT. Protein sequence: CASSLSGTGPNSPLHF. This chain uses TRBV12-3 or TRBV12-4 with TRBJ1-6, with 8 bases that match TRBD1. J lost 6 bases, V lost 3 bases, and 7 bases had no gene match. The CDR3 contains 16 residues.

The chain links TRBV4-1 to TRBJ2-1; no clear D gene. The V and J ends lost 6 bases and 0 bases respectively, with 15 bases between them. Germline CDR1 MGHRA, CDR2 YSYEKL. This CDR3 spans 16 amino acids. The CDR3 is CASSRTRGSSYNEQFF. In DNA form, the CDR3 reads TGCGCCAGCAGTCGTACCCGCGGCAGCTCCTACAATGAGCAGTTCTTC.

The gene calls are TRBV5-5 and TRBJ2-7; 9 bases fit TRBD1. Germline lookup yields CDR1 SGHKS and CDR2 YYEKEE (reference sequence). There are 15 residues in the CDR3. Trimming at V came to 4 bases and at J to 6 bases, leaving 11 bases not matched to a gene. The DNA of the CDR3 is TGTGCCAGCAGCCTGGGGACAGGGAGATTCACCGAGCAGTACTTC. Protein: CASSLGTGRFTEQYF.

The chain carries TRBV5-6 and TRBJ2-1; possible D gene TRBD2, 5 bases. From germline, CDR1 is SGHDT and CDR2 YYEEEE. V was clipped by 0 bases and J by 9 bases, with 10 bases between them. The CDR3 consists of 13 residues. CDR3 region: CASSLGGRPEQFF. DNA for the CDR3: TGTGCCAGCAGCTTGGGAGGGCGCCCTGAGCAGTTCTTC. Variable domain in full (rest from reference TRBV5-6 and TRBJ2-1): DAGVTQSPTHLIKTRGQQVTLRCSPKSGHDTVSWYQQALGQGPQFIFQYYEEEERQRGNFPDRFSGHQFPNYSSELNVNALLLGDSALYLCASSLGGRPEQFFGPGTRLTVL.

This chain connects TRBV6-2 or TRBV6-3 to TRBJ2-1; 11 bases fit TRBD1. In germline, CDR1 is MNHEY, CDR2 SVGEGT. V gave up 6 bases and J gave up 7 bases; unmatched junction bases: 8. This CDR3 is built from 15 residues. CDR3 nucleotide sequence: TGTGCCAGCAGAACGGACAGGGGGCTGTCTAATGAGCAGTTCTTC. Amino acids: CASRTDRGLSNEQFF.

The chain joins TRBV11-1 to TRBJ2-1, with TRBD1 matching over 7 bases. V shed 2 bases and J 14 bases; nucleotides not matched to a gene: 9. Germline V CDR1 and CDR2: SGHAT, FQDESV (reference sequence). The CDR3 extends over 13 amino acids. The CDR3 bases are TGTGCCAGCAGCTTACTCCGACAGGGTGGTGAGTTCTTC. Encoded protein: CASSLLRQGGEFF.

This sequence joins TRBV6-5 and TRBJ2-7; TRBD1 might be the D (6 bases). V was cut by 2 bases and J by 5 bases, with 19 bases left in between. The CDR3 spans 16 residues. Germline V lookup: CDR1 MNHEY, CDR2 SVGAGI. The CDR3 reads CASSYPGHPAWDEQYF. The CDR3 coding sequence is TGTGCCAGCAGTTACCCGGGACATCCAGCATGGGACGAGCAGTACTTC.

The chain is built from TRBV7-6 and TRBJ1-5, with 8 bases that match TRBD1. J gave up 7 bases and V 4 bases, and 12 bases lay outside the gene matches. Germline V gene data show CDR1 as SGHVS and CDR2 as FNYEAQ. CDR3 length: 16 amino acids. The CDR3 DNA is TGTGCCAGCAGCTCCTCCCCGGACAGGGTAAAACAGCCCCAGCATTTT. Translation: CASSSSPDRVKQPQHF.

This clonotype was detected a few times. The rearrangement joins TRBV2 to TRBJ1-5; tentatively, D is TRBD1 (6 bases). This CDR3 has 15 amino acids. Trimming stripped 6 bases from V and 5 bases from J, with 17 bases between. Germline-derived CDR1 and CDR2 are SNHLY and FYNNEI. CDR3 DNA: TGTGCCAGCAGGGCCTCGGGGGGCCGATATCAGCCCCAGCATTTT. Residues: CASRASGGRYQPQHF.

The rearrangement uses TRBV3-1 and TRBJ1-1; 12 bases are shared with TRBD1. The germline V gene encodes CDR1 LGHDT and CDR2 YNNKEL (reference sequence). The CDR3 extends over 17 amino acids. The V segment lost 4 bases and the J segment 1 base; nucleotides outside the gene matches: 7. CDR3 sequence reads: CASSRGTGGERNTEAFF. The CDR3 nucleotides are TGTGCCAGCAGCCGCGGGACAGGGGGCGAACGGAACACTGAAGCTTTCTTT. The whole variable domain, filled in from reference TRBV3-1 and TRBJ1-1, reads DTAVSQTPKYLVTQMGNDKSIKCEQNLGHDTMYWYKQDSKKFLKIMFSYNNKELIINETVPNRFSPKSPDKAHLNLHINSLELGDSAVYFCASSRGTGGERNTEAFFGQGTRLTVV.

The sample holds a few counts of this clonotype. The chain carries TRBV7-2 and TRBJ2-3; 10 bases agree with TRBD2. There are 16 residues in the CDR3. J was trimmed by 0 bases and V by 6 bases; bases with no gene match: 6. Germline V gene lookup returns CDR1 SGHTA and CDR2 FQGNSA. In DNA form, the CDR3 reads TGTGCCAGCAGACCACCGGGACTAGCGAGCACAGATACGCAGTATTTT. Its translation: CASRPPGLASTDTQYF. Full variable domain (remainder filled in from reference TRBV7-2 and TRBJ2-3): GAGVSQSPSNKVTEKGKDVELRCDPISGHTALYWYRQSLGQGLEFLIYFQGNSAPDKSGLPSDRFSAERTGGSVSTLTIQRTQQEDSAVYLCASRPPGLASTDTQYFGPGTRLTVL.

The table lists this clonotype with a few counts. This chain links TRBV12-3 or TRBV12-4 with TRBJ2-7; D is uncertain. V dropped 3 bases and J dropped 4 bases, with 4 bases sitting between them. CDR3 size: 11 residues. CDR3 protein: CASSFRYEQYF. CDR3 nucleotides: TGTGCCAGCAGTTTCAGGTACGAGCAGTACTTC.

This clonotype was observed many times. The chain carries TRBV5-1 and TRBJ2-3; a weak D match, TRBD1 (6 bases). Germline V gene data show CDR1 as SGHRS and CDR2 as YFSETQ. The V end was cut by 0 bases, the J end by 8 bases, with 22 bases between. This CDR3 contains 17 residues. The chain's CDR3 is CASSLGILQGSVSTQYF. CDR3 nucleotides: TGCGCCAGCAGCTTGGGGATCCTACAGGGTTCGGTCTCTACGCAGTATTTT.

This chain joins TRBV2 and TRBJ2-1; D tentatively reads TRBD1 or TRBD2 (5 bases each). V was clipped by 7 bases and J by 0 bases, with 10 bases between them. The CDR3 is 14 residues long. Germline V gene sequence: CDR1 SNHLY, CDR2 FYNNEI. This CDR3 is CASIWGSSYNEQFF. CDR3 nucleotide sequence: TGTGCCAGCATTTGGGGGAGCTCCTACAATGAGCAGTTCTTC.

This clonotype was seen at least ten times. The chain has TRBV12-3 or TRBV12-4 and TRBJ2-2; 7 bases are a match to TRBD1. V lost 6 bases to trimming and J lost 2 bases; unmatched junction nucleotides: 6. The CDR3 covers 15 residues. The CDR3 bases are TGTGCCAGCAGGCCCGGACAGGTTAACACCGGGGAGCTGTTTTTT. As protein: CASRPGQVNTGELFF.

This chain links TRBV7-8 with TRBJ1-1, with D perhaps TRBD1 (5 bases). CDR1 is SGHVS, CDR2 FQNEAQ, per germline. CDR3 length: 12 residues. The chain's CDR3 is CFSGGMNTEAFF. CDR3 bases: TGTTTTTCCGGGGGGATGAACACTGAAGCTTTCTTT.

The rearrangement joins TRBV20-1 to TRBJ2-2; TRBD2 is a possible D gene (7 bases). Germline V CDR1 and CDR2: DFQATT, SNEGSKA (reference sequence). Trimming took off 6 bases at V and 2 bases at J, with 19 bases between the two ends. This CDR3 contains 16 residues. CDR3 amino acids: CSATEPGGRNTGELFF. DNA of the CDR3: TGCAGTGCGACTGAACCGGGGGGCCGAAACACCGGGGAGCTGTTTTTT.

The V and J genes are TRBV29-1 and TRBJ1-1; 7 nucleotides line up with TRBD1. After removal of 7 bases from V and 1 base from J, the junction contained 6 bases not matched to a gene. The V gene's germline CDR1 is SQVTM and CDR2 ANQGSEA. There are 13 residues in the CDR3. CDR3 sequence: CSALGQANTEAFF. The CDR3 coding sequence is TGCAGCGCCCTAGGACAGGCGAACACTGAAGCTTTCTTT.

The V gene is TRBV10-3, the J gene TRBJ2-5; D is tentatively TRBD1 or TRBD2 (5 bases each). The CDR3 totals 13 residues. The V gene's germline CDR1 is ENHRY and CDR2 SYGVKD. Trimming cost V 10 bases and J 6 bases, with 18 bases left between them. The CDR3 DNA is TGTGCCAGCGAGGGACCCACCCGGAAGACCCAGTACTTC. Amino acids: CASEGPTRKTQYF.

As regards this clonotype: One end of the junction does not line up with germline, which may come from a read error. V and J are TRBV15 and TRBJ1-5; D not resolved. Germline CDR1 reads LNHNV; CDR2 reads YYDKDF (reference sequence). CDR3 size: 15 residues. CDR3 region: CATSRGGDSDQPQHF. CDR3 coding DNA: TGTGCCACCAGCAGAGGCGGGGATAGCGATCAGCCCCAGCATTTT.

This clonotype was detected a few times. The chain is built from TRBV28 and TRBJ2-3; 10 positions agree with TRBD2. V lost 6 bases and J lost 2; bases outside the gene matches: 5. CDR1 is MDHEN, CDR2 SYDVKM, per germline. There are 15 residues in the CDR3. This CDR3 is CASSLAGVYTDTQYF. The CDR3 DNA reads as TGTGCCAGCAGCCTAGCGGGAGTATACACAGATACGCAGTATTTT.

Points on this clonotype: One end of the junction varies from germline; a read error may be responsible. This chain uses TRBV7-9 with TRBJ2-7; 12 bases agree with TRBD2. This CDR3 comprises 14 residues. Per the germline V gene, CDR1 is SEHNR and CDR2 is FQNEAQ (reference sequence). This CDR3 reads CASSLGSSGRALFF. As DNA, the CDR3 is TGTGCCAGCAGCTTAGGATCTAGCGGGAGGGCCCTGTTCTTC.

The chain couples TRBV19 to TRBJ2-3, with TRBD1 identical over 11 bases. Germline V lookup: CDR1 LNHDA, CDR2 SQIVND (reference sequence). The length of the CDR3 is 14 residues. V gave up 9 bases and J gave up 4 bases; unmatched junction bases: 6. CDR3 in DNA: TGTGCCAGCCGGGACAGGGGGAAAGCAGATACGCAGTATTTT. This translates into CASRDRGKADTQYF.

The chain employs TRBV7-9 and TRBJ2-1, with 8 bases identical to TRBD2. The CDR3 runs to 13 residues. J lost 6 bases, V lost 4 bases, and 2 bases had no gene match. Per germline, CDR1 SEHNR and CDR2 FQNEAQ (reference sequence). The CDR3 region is CASSSGTSNEQFF. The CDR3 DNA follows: TGTGCCAGCAGCTCGGGGACTAGCAATGAGCAGTTCTTC.

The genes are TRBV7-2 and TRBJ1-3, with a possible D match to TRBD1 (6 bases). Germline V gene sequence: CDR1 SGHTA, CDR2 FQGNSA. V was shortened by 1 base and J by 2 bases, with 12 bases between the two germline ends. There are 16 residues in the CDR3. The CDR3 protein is CASSLGPQGAGNTIYF. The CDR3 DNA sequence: TGTGCCAGCAGCTTAGGACCACAGGGAGCTGGAAACACCATATATTTT.